Each of the 6 T cell receptor beta chains below was sequenced from the same sample in a study of T cells expressing NK-cell markers. TCRdb reprocessed the 5' RACE reads; each CDR3 protein has one entry and no DNA is given. With fewer than 550,000 distinct CDR3 sequences in the sample, the ten largest clones hold 1.4%. The sequenced sample consisted of blood T cells: a sorted CD56 or NKG2C T cell subset, CD4+ or CD8+ T cells, or bulk PBMC T cells (not recorded which). The source is a woman between 45 and 60 years old in good health.

The CDR3 sequence is CATSDFEDNEQFF. The chain combines TRBV24-1 with TRBJ2-1. CDR1 is KGHDR, CDR2 SFDVKD, per germline. The CDR3 is made up of 13 amino acids.

The chain is built from TRBV10-3 and TRBJ1-1; TCRdb's D call, TRBD1, is unchecked because there is no DNA. Germline CDR1 is ENHRY and CDR2 is SYGVKD. This CDR3 has 15 amino acids. CDR3 protein: CAISGIAQGIVEAFF.

V gene TRBV12-3 or TRBV12-4 combines with J gene TRBJ2-1. The CDR3 sequence is 11 residues long. The chain's CDR3 is CASRGRNEQFF.

The chain uses TRBV29-1 and TRBJ2-7. Looked up from germline, CDR1 is SQVTM and CDR2 is ANQGSEA. This CDR3 region has 13 residues. The CDR3 loop reads CSAEMAHGLGQYF.

The gene calls are TRBV12-3 or TRBV12-4 and TRBJ2-4; with no DNA, the TCRdb D assignment of TRBD1 cannot be verified. The length of the CDR3 is 15 residues. This chain's CDR3 is CASSLGGLDKNIQYF.

This chain connects TRBV3-1 to TRBJ1-5. CDR1 LGHDT and CDR2 YNNKEL come from the germline V gene (reference sequence). The CDR3 is 14 amino acids. CDR3 in amino acids: CASSLGTANQPQHF.